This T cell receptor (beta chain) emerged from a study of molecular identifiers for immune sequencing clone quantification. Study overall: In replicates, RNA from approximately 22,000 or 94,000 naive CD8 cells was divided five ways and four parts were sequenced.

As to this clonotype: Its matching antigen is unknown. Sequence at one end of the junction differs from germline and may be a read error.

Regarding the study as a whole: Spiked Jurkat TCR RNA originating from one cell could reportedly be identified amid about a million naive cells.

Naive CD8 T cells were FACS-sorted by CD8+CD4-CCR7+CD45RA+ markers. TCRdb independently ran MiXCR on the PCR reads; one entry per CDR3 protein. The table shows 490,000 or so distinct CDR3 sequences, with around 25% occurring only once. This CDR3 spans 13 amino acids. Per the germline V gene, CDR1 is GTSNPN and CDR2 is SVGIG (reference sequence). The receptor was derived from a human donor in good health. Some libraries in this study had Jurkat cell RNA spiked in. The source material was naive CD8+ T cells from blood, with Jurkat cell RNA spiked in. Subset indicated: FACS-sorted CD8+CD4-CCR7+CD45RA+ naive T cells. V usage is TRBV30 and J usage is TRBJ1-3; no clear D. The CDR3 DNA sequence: TGTGCCACCGAACGAGTCTCTGGAAAAACCATATATTTT. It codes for CATERVSGKTIYF.